The 17 T cell receptor beta chains below come from one sample, sequenced in a study of cytomegalovirus exposure and HLA in healthy donors. Primers for the PCR totalled 60 Vbeta and 13 Jbeta. Sequenced by immunoSEQ multiplex PCR; TCRdb stores in-frame clones only, minus some. The sample lists about 100,000 clones, approximately 70% occurring once. The sequenced material came from PBMCs. The receptors come from a woman younger than 30 in good health and CMV-seropositive.

V is TRBV4-3 and J is TRBJ2-1, with TRBD2 matching over 7 bases. Germline V CDR1 and CDR2: LGHNA, YSLEER. The J segment lost 9 bases and the V segment lost 0 bases, leaving 8 bases of the junction unmatched. This CDR3 has 15 residues. The CDR3 protein is CASSQDWVAGPEQFF. DNA for the CDR3: TGCGCCAGCAGCCAAGATTGGGTAGCGGGCCCTGAGCAGTTCTTC.

The CDR3 DNA follows: TGTGCCAGTAGGGGTCTAGCGGGAGGATGGGATGAGCAGTTCTTC. This codes for CASRGLAGGWDEQFF. This chain joins TRBV19 and TRBJ2-1; 11 bases map to TRBD2. Unmatched junction bases numbered 9, after V lost 6 bases and J lost 8 bases. This CDR3 is 15 amino acids long. Germline V gene lookup returns CDR1 LNHDA and CDR2 SQIVND (reference sequence).

V is TRBV7-3 and J is TRBJ2-1; 9 nucleotides match TRBD2. Trimming took 6 bases from V and 6 from J; bases not matched to a gene: 6. Germline CDR1 reads SGHTA; CDR2 reads FQGTGA. The CDR3 is made up of 14 amino acids. The CDR3 spells CASRSAGGGNEQFF. The CDR3 coding sequence is TGTGCCAGCAGGTCCGCGGGAGGGGGCAATGAGCAGTTCTTC.

The gene calls are TRBV7-9 and TRBJ1-4; 9 positions agree with TRBD1. Germline assignment: CDR1 SEHNR and CDR2 FQNEAQ (reference sequence). Trimming cost V 5 bases and J 8 bases; bases outside gene matches: 6. The CDR3 loop spans 14 amino acids. CDR3 amino acids: CASSQGQGREKLFF. The CDR3 DNA sequence: TGTGCCAGCAGCCAGGGACAGGGTAGGGAAAAACTGTTTTTT. The whole variable domain, remainder taken from reference TRBV7-9 and TRBJ1-4, is DTGVSQNPRHKITKRGQNVTFRCDPISEHNRLYWYRQTLGQGPEFLTYFQNEAQLEKSRLLSDRFSAERPKGSFSTLEIQRTEQGDSAMYLCASSQGQGREKLFFGSGTQLSVL.

V usage is TRBV30 and J usage is TRBJ2-3; tentatively, D is TRBD1 (6 bases). Trimming stripped 4 bases from V and 4 bases from J, with 12 bases between. Germline V gene lookup returns CDR1 GTSNPN and CDR2 SVGIG (reference sequence). There are 13 residues in the CDR3. The CDR3 region is CAWNLGGPDTQYF. CDR3 sequence (DNA): TGTGCCTGGAACCTAGGGGGTCCAGATACGCAGTATTTT.

This rearrangement joins TRBV10-3 to TRBJ2-1; the match to TRBD2 covers 7 bases. The CDR3 loop spans 20 amino acids. CDR1 is ENHRY, CDR2 SYGVKD, per germline. V shed 3 bases, J shed 2 bases, and the junction held 19 bases outside the gene matches. The CDR3 loop reads CAISDIASGGREWAYNEQFF. CDR3 in DNA: TGTGCCATCAGTGACATAGCGTCAGGCGGGCGGGAGTGGGCCTACAATGAGCAGTTCTTC.

Turning to this clone: Other DNA sequences of this sample code for an identical CDR3. V and J are TRBV5-1 and TRBJ2-5; the D is unclear. V lost 2 bases to trimming and J lost 5 bases, with 4 bases between them. In germline, CDR1 is SGHRS, CDR2 YFSETQ. The CDR3 extends over 11 amino acids. The CDR3 spells CASSLQETQYF. CDR3 sequence (DNA): TGCGCCAGCAGCTTACAGGAGACCCAGTACTTC.

The chain uses TRBV9 and TRBJ2-7; 10 bases map to TRBD1. The germline V gene encodes CDR1 SGDLS and CDR2 YYNGEE. The CDR3 loop spans 14 amino acids. The V gene end was trimmed by 2 bases and the J gene end by 7 bases; junction bases not matched to a gene: 6. As DNA, the CDR3 is TGTGCCAGCAGCGTTGGGACAGGGGTGGGAGAGCAGTACTTC. It codes for CASSVGTGVGEQYF. Full variable domain (outside the CDR3, taken from reference TRBV9 and TRBJ2-7): DSGVTQTPKHLITATGQRVTLRCSPRSGDLSVYWYQQSLDQGLQFLIQYYNGEERAKGNILERFSAQQFPDLHSELNLSSLELGDSALYFCASSVGTGVGEQYFGPGTRLTVT.

CDR3 DNA: TGTGCCAGCAGTAACGGGATAGGCTACACCTTC. Translated, it gives CASSNGIGYTF. This sequence joins TRBV6-5 and TRBJ1-2; D unresolved. V lost 5 bases and J lost 8, with 9 bases in between. Germline V gene sequence: CDR1 MNHEY, CDR2 SVGAGI. This CDR3 contains 11 residues.

This clone turned up a few times. V usage is TRBV11-3 and J usage is TRBJ2-1, with D unresolved. The length of the CDR3 is 15 residues. V was trimmed by 1 base and J by 8 bases, leaving 15 bases between them. Germline CDR1 SGHNT, CDR2 YENEEA. The CDR3 DNA sequence: TGTGCCAGCAGCTTAGCCCAGGATTTTTCGGATGAGCAGTTCTTC. It codes for CASSLAQDFSDEQFF.

The chain couples TRBV9 to TRBJ2-3; 10 bases line up with TRBD2. Germline CDR1 and CDR2: SGDLS and YYNGEE. The junction had 4 bases not matched to a gene; V was cut back by 2 bases and J by 1 base. This CDR3 contains 16 residues. The CDR3: CASSVTTSGGTDTQYF. The CDR3 coding sequence is TGTGCCAGCAGCGTTACCACTAGCGGGGGCACAGATACGCAGTATTTT. Filled out from reference TRBV9 and TRBJ2-3, the complete variable domain reads DSGVTQTPKHLITATGQRVTLRCSPRSGDLSVYWYQQSLDQGLQFLIQYYNGEERAKGNILERFSAQQFPDLHSELNLSSLELGDSALYFCASSVTTSGGTDTQYFGPGTRLTVL.

The chain is built from TRBV7-3 and TRBJ1-4; 7 nucleotides align to TRBD1. J lost 8 bases, V lost 5 bases, and 5 bases had no gene match. In germline, CDR1 is SGHTA, CDR2 FQGTGA. The CDR3 totals 13 residues. The CDR3 sequence: CASSRTTGEKLFF. The CDR3 DNA sequence: TGTGCCAGCAGCCGAACGACAGGGGAAAAACTGTTTTTT.

The chain recombines TRBV30 with TRBJ2-5; tentative D call: TRBD2 (7 bases). The CDR3 sequence is 13 residues long. V shed 1 base and J shed 6 bases, with 12 bases lying between them. CDR1 and CDR2 (germline): GTSNPN, SVGIG (reference sequence). CDR3 DNA: TGTGCCTGGAGTGAGAAGGGGGGGCAGACCCAGTACTTC. Its translation: CAWSEKGGQTQYF.

CDR3 nucleotide sequence: TGTGCCAGTAGTTCCCACGGCCAAAGGCGGGAGACCCAGTACTTC. Amino acids: CASSSHGQRRETQYF. The V gene is TRBV19, the J gene TRBJ2-5; D gene unclear. Germline V gene data show CDR1 as LNHDA and CDR2 as SQIVND (reference sequence). V lost 5 bases, J lost 5 bases, and 18 bases lay in between. The CDR3 has 15 amino acids.

The rearrangement links TRBV7-3 to TRBJ2-3, with 8 bases identical to TRBD2. CDR1 and CDR2 (germline): SGHTA, FQGTGA. J lost 3 bases, V lost 5 bases, and 7 bases had no gene match. The CDR3 contains 15 residues. The CDR3 nucleotides read TGTGCCAGCAGCCCCACTAGCGGAAAAACAGATACGCAGTATTTT. Its translation: CASSPTSGKTDTQYF. Full variable domain (remainder filled in from reference TRBV7-3 and TRBJ2-3): GAGVSQTPSNKVTEKGKYVELRCDPISGHTALYWYRQSLGQGPEFLIYFQGTGAADDSGLPNDRFFAVRPEGSVSTLKIQRTERGDSAVYLCASSPTSGKTDTQYFGPGTRLTVL.

The genes are TRBV29-1 and TRBJ2-6, with 7 bases lining up with TRBD1. Losses at the gene ends were 7 bases for V and 0 bases for J; bases not matched to a gene: 9. There are 16 residues in the CDR3. Per germline, CDR1 SQVTM and CDR2 ANQGSEA. This chain's CDR3 is CSAGGQASSGANVLTF. The CDR3 nucleotides read TGCAGCGCTGGAGGACAGGCTTCCTCTGGGGCCAACGTCCTGACTTTC.

This chain uses TRBV18 with TRBJ2-4, with D perhaps TRBD2 (6 bases). The ends were cut back, 3 bases at V and 6 bases at J, with 9 bases in the middle. Germline lookup yields CDR1 KGHSH and CDR2 LQKENI. The CDR3 loop spans 13 amino acids. CDR3 in DNA: TGTGCCAGCTCACCGAACGGGGGAAACATTCAGTACTTC. Protein product: CASSPNGGNIQYF.